This T cell receptor beta chain is from a study of cytomegalovirus exposure and HLA in healthy donors. Trimming took 8 bases from V and 0 from J; bases not matched to a gene: 10. Germline CDR1 reads MDHEN; CDR2 reads SYDVKM. This CDR3 is 17 amino acids long. 60 Vbeta and 13 Jbeta primers were used in PCR. Sequenced by immunoSEQ multiplex PCR; TCRdb stores in-frame clones only, minus some. The repertoire holds hundreds of thousands of clones, with 70% to 85% as singletons. The chain has TRBV28 and TRBJ2-5; 12 bases are a match to TRBD2. Source material: PBMCs. The sequence was collected from a male donor in good health and CMV-seronegative. As DNA, the CDR3 is TGTGCCAGCCGACTAGCGGGAGAACGGGGGTACCAAGAGACCCAGTACTTC. Residues: CASRLAGERGYQETQYF.